The TCR beta chain under discussion was sequenced for a study of blood T cells in healthy people across ages. PBMCs were isolated at a quantity of at least 6.5 million per sample. A J-beta primer mix and a sample-barcoded 5' primer were used in a second PCR of roughly 7 to 12 cycles. A template-switch adaptor that had 12 random nucleotides put a tag on each cDNA molecule. The study obtained at least 3 million CDR3-containing paired-end reads from every sample. TCRdb re-analysed the 5' RACE reads in MiXCR, keeping a single row per CDR3 protein. The data hold 1.5 million to 1.9 million distinct CDR3 sequences, with approximately 42% observed a single time. The receptor was isolated from a woman aged 18-30 years in good health. The specimen sequenced was blood.

CDR3 bases: TGCAGTGCCAGGACTGTAAATCAGCCCCAGCATTTT. Amino acid sequence: CSARTVNQPQHF. The chain joins TRBV20-1 to TRBJ1-5; no reliable D call. Looked up from germline, CDR1 is DFQATT and CDR2 is SNEGSKA (reference sequence). The V and J ends lost 6 bases and 4 bases respectively, with 10 bases between them. The CDR3 runs 12 residues.